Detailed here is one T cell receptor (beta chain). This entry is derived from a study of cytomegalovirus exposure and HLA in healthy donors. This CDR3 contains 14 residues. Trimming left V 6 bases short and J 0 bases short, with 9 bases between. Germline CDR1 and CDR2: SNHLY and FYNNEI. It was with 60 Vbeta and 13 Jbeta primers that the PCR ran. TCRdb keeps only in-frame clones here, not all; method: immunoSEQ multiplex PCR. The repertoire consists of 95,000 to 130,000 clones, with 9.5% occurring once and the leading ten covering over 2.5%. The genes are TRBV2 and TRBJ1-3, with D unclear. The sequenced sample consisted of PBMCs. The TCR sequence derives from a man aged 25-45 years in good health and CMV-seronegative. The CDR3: CASRYPGSGNTIYF. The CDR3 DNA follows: TGTGCCAGCAGGTACCCGGGCTCTGGAAACACCATATATTTT.